The 12 T cell receptor beta chains below all came from one sample that was sequenced in a study of T cell responses to AZD1222 COVID-19 vaccine. TCRdb's copy holds only in-frame clones and misses some; the assay was immunoSEQ multiplex PCR. This table holds under 200,000 clones, 85% to 95% found once. Sequencing used peripheral blood, obtained on day 0 of AZD1222 vaccination. These receptors came from an adult in good health.

This clone occurred a few times. CDR3 in amino acids: CASSFVGTVNTEAFF. In nucleotides, the CDR3 is TGCGCCAGCAGCTTCGTAGGGACAGTGAACACTGAAGCTTTCTTT. The chain employs TRBV5-1 and TRBJ1-1, with 7 bases fitting TRBD1. J lost 0 bases, V lost 2 bases, and 4 bases had no gene match. CDR1 and CDR2 from the germline V gene are SGHRS and YFSETQ. The CDR3 totals 15 residues.

This clone has just one count. V and J are TRBV14 and TRBJ1-5, with no clear D. The CDR3 has 13 amino acids. CDR1 is SGHDN, CDR2 FVKESK, per germline. V was shortened by 2 bases and J by 4 bases, with 6 bases between the two germline ends. CDR3 residues: CASSQRVNQPQHF. DNA for the CDR3: TGTGCCAGCAGCCAAAGGGTAAATCAGCCCCAGCATTTT.

V is TRBV2 and J is TRBJ2-3; 9 bases align to TRBD2. CDR3 length: 16 residues. V gave up 6 bases and J gave up 4 bases; unmatched junction bases: 11. The germline V gene encodes CDR1 SNHLY and CDR2 FYNNEI. CDR3 amino acids: CASSLRGSGSPDTQYF. CDR3 bases: TGTGCCAGCAGCCTCAGGGGTAGCGGGAGCCCAGATACGCAGTATTTT. Based on the CDR3 plus reference TRBV2 and TRBJ2-3, the full variable domain is EPEVTQTPSHQVTQMGQEVILRCVPISNHLYFYWYRQILGQKVEFLVSFYNNEISEKSEIFDDQFSVERPDGSNFTLKIRSTKLEDSAMYFCASSLRGSGSPDTQYFGPGTRLTVL.

J is TRBJ1-1 and V is TRBV28, with no clear D. The CDR3 has 11 amino acids. Germline-derived CDR1 and CDR2 are MDHEN and SYDVKM. Trimming removed 5 bases at V and 7 bases at J, with 8 bases between. In DNA, the CDR3 is TGTGCCAGCAGTCTAGAAGGTGAAGCTTTCTTT. Its translation is CASSLEGEAFF.

The genes are TRBV24-1 and TRBJ2-7; D is perhaps TRBD1 or TRBD2 (5 bases each). Germline values: CDR1 KGHDR, CDR2 SFDVKD. Trimming took off 7 bases at V and 4 bases at J, with 13 bases between the two ends. This CDR3 comprises 13 residues. The CDR3 loop reads CATRGDQSYEQYF. As DNA, the CDR3 is TGTGCCACCAGGGGGGACCAATCGTACGAGCAGTACTTC.

The chain joins TRBV28 to TRBJ2-2; no reliable D call. V dropped 3 bases and J dropped 5 bases, with 7 bases sitting between them. CDR3 length: 13 amino acids. Germline V lookup: CDR1 MDHEN, CDR2 SYDVKM. DNA of the CDR3: TGTGCCAGCAGTTTGTTGCAAACCGGGGAGCTGTTTTTT. Translation gives CASSLLQTGELFF.

The chain carries TRBV27 and TRBJ1-2; 8 bases match TRBD1. V lost 4 bases and J lost 2; bases outside the gene matches: 6. The CDR3 sequence is 15 residues long. CDR1 and CDR2 from the germline V gene are MNHEY and SMNVEV (reference sequence). The CDR3 sequence is CASSSRTGKNYGYTF. Written as DNA, the CDR3 is TGTGCCAGCAGTTCCAGGACAGGGAAGAACTATGGCTACACCTTC.

The chain employs TRBV12-2 and TRBJ1-1; TRBD1 was called by the table and not checked on the DNA. TRBV12-2 has pseudogene status. The CDR3 is made up of 16 amino acids. The CDR3 bases are TGTGCAAGTCGCTTAGGGGCGAGGGGACAGAACACTGAAGCTTTCTTT. It yields the protein CASRLGARGQNTEAFF.

The chain has TRBV10-1 and TRBJ1-5; 7 positions match TRBD1. From germline, CDR1 is WNHNN and CDR2 SYGVQD (reference sequence). With 4 bases clipped from V and 6 bases from J, the junction kept 3 bases outside the gene matches. The CDR3 contains 13 residues. CDR3 sequence: CASSAQGTQPQHF. DNA of the CDR3: TGCGCCAGCAGTGCACAGGGGACTCAGCCCCAGCATTTT.

The gene calls are TRBV9 and TRBJ1-1; unclear D gene. CDR1 is SGDLS, CDR2 YYNGEE, per germline. This CDR3 has 14 amino acids. V lost 4 bases and J 1 base, leaving 11 bases between the germline ends. CDR3 nucleotide sequence: TGTGCCAGCAGCCTAGCGGGTTGGAACACTGAAGCTTTCTTT. It yields the protein CASSLAGWNTEAFF.

This clone was counted once. The rearrangement uses TRBV11-2 and TRBJ2-3; 9 bases match TRBD2. Per the germline V gene, CDR1 is SGHAT and CDR2 is FQNNGV. The CDR3 consists of 15 residues. Losses at the gene ends were 5 bases for V and 14 bases for J; bases not matched to a gene: 17. The CDR3 here is CASSPDRLIAGVWYF. The CDR3 DNA reads TGTGCCAGCAGCCCTGACCGACTGATAGCGGGAGTATGGTATTTT.

The rearrangement links TRBV3-1 (or the pseudogene TRBV3-2) to TRBJ1-1, with D possibly matching TRBD1 (6 bases). This CDR3 region has 14 residues. Germline V gene lookup returns CDR1 LGHDT and CDR2 YNNKEL (reference sequence). Trimming stripped 4 bases from V and 1 base from J, with 10 bases between. The CDR3 DNA is TGTGCCAGCAGCCCGACAGGTTGGAACACTGAAGCTTTCTTT. Encoded protein: CASSPTGWNTEAFF.